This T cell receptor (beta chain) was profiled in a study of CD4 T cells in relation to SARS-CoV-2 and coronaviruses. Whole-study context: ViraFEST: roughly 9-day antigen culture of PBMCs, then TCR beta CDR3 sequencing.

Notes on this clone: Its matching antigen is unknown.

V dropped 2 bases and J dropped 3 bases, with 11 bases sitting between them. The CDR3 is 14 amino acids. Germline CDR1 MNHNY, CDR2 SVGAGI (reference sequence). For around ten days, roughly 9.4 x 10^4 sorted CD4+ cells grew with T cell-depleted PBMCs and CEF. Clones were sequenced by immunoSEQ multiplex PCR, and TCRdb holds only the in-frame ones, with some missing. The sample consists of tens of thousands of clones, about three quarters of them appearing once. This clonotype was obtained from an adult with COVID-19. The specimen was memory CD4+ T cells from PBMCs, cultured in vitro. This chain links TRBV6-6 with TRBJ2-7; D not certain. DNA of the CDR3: TGTGCCAGCAGTTACGACCGGGCACGCTACGAGCAGTACTTC. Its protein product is CASSYDRARYEQYF.